The entry below describes one T cell receptor beta chain. Its antigen remains unidentified. The entry originates in a study of immune evolution from preneoplasia to lung adenocarcinoma. CDR1 is SGHAT, CDR2 FQNNGV, per germline. This CDR3 is 16 amino acids long. Trimming left V 5 bases short and J 12 bases short, with 26 bases between. Study-level results: Later-stage lesions appeared to have more T cells, more diversity, less clonality.

Profiling relied on immunoSEQ multiplex PCR, and the TCRdb table lists in-frame clones only, not all of them. The repertoire holds 4,000 to 6,000 clones, with roughly 80% as singletons. The clonotype originates from a donor at least 70 years old with lung adenocarcinoma. This sequence joins TRBV11-2 and TRBJ2-1, with D tentatively TRBD2 (6 bases). The sequencing sample was made of FFPE adjacent normal lung tissue. CDR3 DNA sequence: TGTGCCAGCAGCCGAACAACCCAATTGAGCGGGTTGGGGCAGTTCTTC. Its translation is CASSRTTQLSGLGQFF.